This TCR beta chain was sequenced for a study of cytomegalovirus exposure and HLA in healthy donors. With V trimmed by 5 bases and J by 4 bases, 12 bases remained unmatched. The CDR3 contains 16 residues. Germline-derived CDR1 and CDR2 are LNHDA and SQIVND (reference sequence). Study results and limitations: A list of about 180 TCR beta chains associated with cytomegalovirus was given. In a later analysis, HLA-associated TCR beta chains were more clonally expanded than equally common others.

It was with 60 Vbeta and 13 Jbeta primers that the PCR ran. Sequencing used immunoSEQ multiplex PCR; TCRdb keeps in-frame clones, though not all of them. The sample has just over 150,000 clones, nearly 80% seen once; the top ten hold approximately 0.89%. Turning to this clone: The antigen remains undetermined.

J is TRBJ1-2 and V is TRBV19, with TRBD1 identical over 8 bases. This TCR was recovered from a woman aged 45 to 65 in good health and CMV-seropositive. What was sequenced was PBMCs. For the CDR3, the DNA is TGTGCCAGTAGTCGGTCAGGACAGGGAGGCGGCTATGGCTACACCTTC. It translates to CASSRSGQGGGYGYTF.